The 13 T cell receptor beta chains presented below share a single source sample, sequenced in a study of T cells after yellow fever vaccination. TCRdb analysed the 5' RACE reads with MiXCR anew, one entry per CDR3 protein. The table lists hundreds of thousands of distinct CDR3 sequences, about 12% of them singletons. The sequenced sample was PBMCs, obtained on the day of the yellow fever booster vaccination. The source of these receptors is a young man who received the YFV17D yellow fever vaccine.

This chain's CDR3 is CSPESGWGYNEQFF. CDR3 bases: TGCAGCCCCGAAAGCGGGTGGGGCTACAATGAGCAGTTCTTC. The chain has TRBV29-1 and TRBJ2-1; perhaps TRBD2 as D (6 bases). V was trimmed by 8 bases and J by 3 bases, leaving 17 bases between them. The CDR3 has 14 amino acids. From germline, CDR1 is SQVTM and CDR2 ANQGSEA.

V and J are TRBV4-3 and TRBJ1-6; the D gene is possibly TRBD1 (6 bases). V lost 1 base and J lost 5, with 9 bases in between. There are 15 residues in the CDR3. The germline V gene encodes CDR1 LGHNA and CDR2 YSLEER. Here the CDR3 DNA reads TGCGCCAGCAGCCAAGTCCCAGGGGATAATTCACCCCTCCACTTT. Translated: CASSQVPGDNSPLHF.

The V call is TRBV7-2, the J call TRBJ2-1; 13 nucleotides align to TRBD2. Germline V gene lookup returns CDR1 SGHTA and CDR2 FQGNSA. V shed 5 bases and J 9 bases; nucleotides not matched to a gene: 10. The CDR3 is made up of 16 amino acids. CDR3 protein: CASSQWGLAGPSEQFF. CDR3 in DNA: TGTGCCAGCAGCCAGTGGGGACTAGCGGGGCCAAGTGAGCAGTTCTTC.

The V gene is TRBV20-1, the J gene TRBJ2-7, with D possibly TRBD1 on 5 matching bases. Between the trimmed V and J ends, which lost 1 base and 4 bases, there was a span of 8 bases. The CDR3 sequence is 12 residues long. From germline, CDR1 is DFQATT and CDR2 SNEGSKA (reference sequence). The CDR3 sequence is CSARAQAYEQYF. In nucleotides, the CDR3 is TGCAGTGCTAGAGCACAGGCTTACGAGCAGTACTTC.

This clonotype was seen repeatedly, ten times or more. V is TRBV29-1 and J is TRBJ2-1; D call uncertain. V was shortened by 4 bases and J by 10 bases, with 20 bases between the two germline ends. CDR1 and CDR2 from the germline V gene are SQVTM and ANQGSEA. There are 14 residues in the CDR3. The CDR3: CSVAADLENREQFF. CDR3 bases: TGCAGCGTTGCGGCCGACCTCGAAAACCGCGAGCAGTTCTTC.

The chain combines TRBV5-1 with TRBJ2-2; 9 nucleotides align to TRBD2. V was pared by 1 base and J by 1 base, with 8 bases of the junction left unmatched. CDR3 length: 18 residues. The germline CDR1 and CDR2 sequences are SGHRS and YFSETQ. Written as DNA, the CDR3 is TGCGCCAGCAGCTTGAGGGTTCGAGCGGGAGGGAACACCGGGGAGCTGTTTTTT. Residues: CASSLRVRAGGNTGELFF. The entire variable domain, with the rest obtained from reference TRBV5-1 and TRBJ2-2, is as follows: KAGVTQTPRYLIKTRGQQVTLSCSPISGHRSVSWYQQTPGQGLQFLFEYFSETQRNKGNFPGRFSGRQFSNSRSEMNVSTLELGDSALYLCASSLRVRAGGNTGELFFGEGSRLTVL.

This chain joins TRBV6-5 and TRBJ2-1; D possibly matches TRBD1 or TRBD2 (5 bases each). This CDR3 region has 13 residues. Trimming removed 7 bases at V and 8 bases at J, with 15 bases between. Germline V gives CDR1 MNHEY, CDR2 SVGAGI. The CDR3 sequence is CASTQTLGDEQFF. CDR3 nucleotides: TGTGCCAGCACCCAGACCTTGGGGGATGAGCAGTTCTTC.

There are many counts of this clonotype. The V call is TRBV14, the J call TRBJ2-1; D possibly corresponds to TRBD1 (5 bases). This CDR3 is built from 13 residues. Trimming left V 3 bases short and J 4 bases short, with 7 bases between. Germline V gives CDR1 SGHDN, CDR2 FVKESK. CDR3 region: CASSHDRYNEQFF. CDR3 bases: TGTGCCAGCAGCCATGACAGATACAATGAGCAGTTCTTC. The full variable domain, with the rest looked up from reference TRBV14 and TRBJ2-1, is EAGVTQFPSHSVIEKGQTVTLRCDPISGHDNLYWYRRVMGKEIKFLLHFVKESKQDESGMPNNRFLAERTGGTYSTLKVQPAELEDSGVYFCASSHDRYNEQFFGPGTRLTVL.

J is TRBJ1-2 and V is TRBV29-1, with D possibly matching TRBD1 (5 bases). The CDR3 contains 14 residues. Trimming pared 4 bases from V and 8 bases from J, leaving 20 bases between. In germline, CDR1 is SQVTM, CDR2 ANQGSEA. The CDR3 nucleotides read TGCAGCGTTGTTATGGGACGCCGATTAGAGGGCTACACCTTC. Protein product: CSVVMGRRLEGYTF.

There are a few counts of this clonotype. V gene TRBV4-3 combines with J gene TRBJ2-7; TRBD1 matches 7 bases. Germline CDR1 reads LGHNA; CDR2 reads YSLEER. J was trimmed by 7 bases and V by 4 bases; bases with no gene match: 10. This CDR3 is built from 14 residues. The CDR3 coding sequence is TGCGCCAGCAGCCCCACGGACAGGCCGTTGGAGCAGTACTTC. Its protein product is CASSPTDRPLEQYF.

The chain is built from TRBV19 and TRBJ1-1; D remains unclear. The CDR3 covers 15 residues. V was pared by 4 bases and J by 1 base, with 13 bases between. The germline V gene encodes CDR1 LNHDA and CDR2 SQIVND (reference sequence). CDR3 sequence: CASSKGPAGNTEAFF. DNA of the CDR3: TGTGCCAGTAGTAAAGGACCCGCAGGGAACACTGAAGCTTTCTTT.

The J gene is TRBJ2-2, the V gene TRBV12-3 or TRBV12-4, with no clear D. Trimming left V 5 bases short and J 7 bases short, with 11 bases between. CDR3 length: 13 amino acids. The DNA for the CDR3 is TGTGCCAGCAGTCAAGGAATGGTCGGGGAGCTGTTTTTT. It specifies CASSQGMVGELFF.

A few counts support this clonotype. The chain couples TRBV3-1 to TRBJ1-5, with D unclear. Germline V gene lookup returns CDR1 LGHDT and CDR2 YNNKEL (reference sequence). The CDR3 is 12 amino acids. V was clipped by 1 base and J by 5 bases, with 3 bases between them. Here the CDR3 reads CASSQGDQPQHF. The CDR3 DNA sequence: TGTGCCAGCAGCCAAGGTGATCAGCCCCAGCATTTT. Based on the CDR3 plus reference TRBV3-1 and TRBJ1-5, the full variable domain is DTAVSQTPKYLVTQMGNDKSIKCEQNLGHDTMYWYKQDSKKFLKIMFSYNNKELIINETVPNRFSPKSPDKAHLNLHINSLELGDSAVYFCASSQGDQPQHFGDGTRLSIL.